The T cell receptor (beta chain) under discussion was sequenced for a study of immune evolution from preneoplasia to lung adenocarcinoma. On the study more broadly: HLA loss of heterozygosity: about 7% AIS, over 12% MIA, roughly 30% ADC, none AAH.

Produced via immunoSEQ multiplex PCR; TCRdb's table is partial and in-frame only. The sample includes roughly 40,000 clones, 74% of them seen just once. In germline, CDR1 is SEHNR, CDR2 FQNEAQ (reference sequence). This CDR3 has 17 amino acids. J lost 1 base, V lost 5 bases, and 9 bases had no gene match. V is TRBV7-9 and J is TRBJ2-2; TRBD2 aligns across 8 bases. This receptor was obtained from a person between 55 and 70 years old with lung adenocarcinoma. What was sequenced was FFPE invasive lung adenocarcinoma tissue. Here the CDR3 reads CASSLSGRGGNTGELFF. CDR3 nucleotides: TGTGCCAGCAGCCTGAGCGGGAGAGGTGGGAACACCGGGGAGCTGTTTTTT.